This T cell receptor beta chain is from a study of cytomegalovirus exposure and HLA in healthy donors. The CDR3 totals 18 residues. CDR1 is SSHAT and CDR2 is FNYEAQ in the germline V gene (reference sequence). General observations from the study: Differences between HLA loci emerged in a later analysis of TCR association rates, with DRB1 most and HLA-C fewest. Sequencing likely generated an artifact that appeared as a cluster of highly shared sequence variants. Earlier analysis found most TCR beta V segments productive about 87% or about 30% of the time.

It was with 60 Vbeta and 13 Jbeta primers that the PCR ran. Here immunoSEQ multiplex PCR was the method, and the copy in TCRdb shows in-frame clones only, minus some. The repertoire holds 95,000 to 100,000 clones, with roughly 74% as singletons. A word on this clone: Its antigen is unidentified. The germline gene is not matched at one end of the junction; a read error may be the cause.

The V and J genes are TRBV7-7 and TRBJ2-2; D possibly matches TRBD1 or TRBD2 (5 bases each). Sequenced: PBMCs. The receptor was isolated from a woman aged 40 to 50 in good health and CMV-seronegative. CDR3 region: CASSLALSTGKNTGELFF. CDR3 DNA: TGTGCTAGCAGCTTAGCGCTTAGTACAGGAAAGAACACCGGGGAGCTGTTTTTT.